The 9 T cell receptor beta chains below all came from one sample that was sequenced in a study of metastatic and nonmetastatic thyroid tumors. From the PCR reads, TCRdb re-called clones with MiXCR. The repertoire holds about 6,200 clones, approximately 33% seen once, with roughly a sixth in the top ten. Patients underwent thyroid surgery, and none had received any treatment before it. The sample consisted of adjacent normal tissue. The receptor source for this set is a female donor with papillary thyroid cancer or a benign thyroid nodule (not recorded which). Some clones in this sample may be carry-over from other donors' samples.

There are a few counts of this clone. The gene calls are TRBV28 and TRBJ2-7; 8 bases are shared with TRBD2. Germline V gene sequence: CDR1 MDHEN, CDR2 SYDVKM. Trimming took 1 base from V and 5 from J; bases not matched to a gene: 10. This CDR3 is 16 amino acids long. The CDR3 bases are TGTGCCAGCAGTTTATTCAGCGGGGGTGCTAGGGACGAGCAGTACTTC. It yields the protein CASSLFSGGARDEQYF. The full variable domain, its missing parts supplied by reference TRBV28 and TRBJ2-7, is DVKVTQSSRYLVKRTGEKVFLECVQDMDHENMFWYRQDPGLGLRLIYFSYDVKMKEKGDIPEGYSVSREKKERFSLILESASTNQTSMYLCASSLFSGGARDEQYFGPGTRLTVT.

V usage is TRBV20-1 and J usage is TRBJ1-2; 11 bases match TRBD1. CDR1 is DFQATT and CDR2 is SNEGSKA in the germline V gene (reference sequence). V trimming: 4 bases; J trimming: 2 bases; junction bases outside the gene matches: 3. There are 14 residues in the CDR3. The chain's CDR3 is CSATRDRGNYGYTF. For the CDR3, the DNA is TGCAGTGCTACCCGGGACAGGGGGAACTATGGCTACACCTTC.

CDR3 sequence: CSARSLAGESADTQYF. CDR3 DNA: TGCAGTGCTAGATCGCTAGCGGGAGAGTCTGCAGATACGCAGTATTTT. The chain employs TRBV20-1 and TRBJ2-3, with TRBD2 identical over 10 bases. The CDR3 spans 16 residues. Germline values: CDR1 DFQATT, CDR2 SNEGSKA (reference sequence). The J segment lost 4 bases and the V segment lost 2 bases, leaving 9 bases of the junction unmatched.

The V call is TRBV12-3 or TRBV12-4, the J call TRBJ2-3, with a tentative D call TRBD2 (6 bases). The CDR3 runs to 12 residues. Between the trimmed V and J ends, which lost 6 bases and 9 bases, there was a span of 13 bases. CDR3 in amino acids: CASRPTGDTQYF. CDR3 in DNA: TGTGCCAGCAGGCCGACGGGGGACACGCAGTATTTT.

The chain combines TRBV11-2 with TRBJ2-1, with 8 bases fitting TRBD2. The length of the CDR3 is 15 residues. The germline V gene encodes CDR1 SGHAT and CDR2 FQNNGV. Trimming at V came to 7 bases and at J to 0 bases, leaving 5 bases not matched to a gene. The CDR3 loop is CASTLGGASYNEQFF. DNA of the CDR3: TGTGCCAGCACCCTCGGGGGGGCCTCCTACAATGAGCAGTTCTTC.

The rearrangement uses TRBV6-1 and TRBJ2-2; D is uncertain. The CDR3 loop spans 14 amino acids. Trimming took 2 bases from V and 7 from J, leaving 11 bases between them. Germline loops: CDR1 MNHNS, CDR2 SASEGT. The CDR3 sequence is CASSESVGIGELFF. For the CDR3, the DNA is TGTGCCAGCAGTGAATCCGTGGGGATCGGGGAGCTGTTTTTT.

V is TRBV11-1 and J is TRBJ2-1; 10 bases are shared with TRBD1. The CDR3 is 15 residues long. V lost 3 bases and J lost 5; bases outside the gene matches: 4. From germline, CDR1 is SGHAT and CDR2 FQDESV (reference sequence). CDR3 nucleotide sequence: TGTGCCAGCAGCTTGGCGGGACAGGGGCACAATGAGCAGTTCTTC. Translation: CASSLAGQGHNEQFF.

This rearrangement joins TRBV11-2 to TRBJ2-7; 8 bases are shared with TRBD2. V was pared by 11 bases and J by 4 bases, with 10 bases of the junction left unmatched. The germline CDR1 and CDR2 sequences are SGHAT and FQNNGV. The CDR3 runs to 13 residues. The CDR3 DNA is TGTGCCGAGGGGCGGGGGGCCGGATACGAGCAGTACTTC. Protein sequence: CAEGRGAGYEQYF.

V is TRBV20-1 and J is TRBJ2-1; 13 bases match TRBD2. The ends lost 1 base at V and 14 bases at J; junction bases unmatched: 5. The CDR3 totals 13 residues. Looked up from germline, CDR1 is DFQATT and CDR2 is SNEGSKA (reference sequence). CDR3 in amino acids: CSARGTSGRGEFF. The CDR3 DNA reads TGCAGTGCTAGAGGGACTAGCGGGAGAGGGGAGTTCTTC.